This passage covers 26 T cell receptor beta chains from one sample sequenced in a study of blood T cell repertoires in COVID-19. The table came from immunoSEQ multiplex PCR; TCRdb's copy has only in-frame clones and leaves some out. The sample holds 68,000 or so clones, approximately 79% seen once. Sequenced input: peripheral blood. All receptors derive from a woman aged 50 to 65 with acute or convalescent COVID-19.

In regard to this clone: The junction does not match germline at one end; this may be a read error. The V call is TRBV19, the J call TRBJ2-7; D possibly corresponds to TRBD2 (7 bases). Germline CDR1 is LNHDA and CDR2 is SQIVND (reference sequence). This CDR3 is built from 14 residues. The CDR3 DNA reads as TGTGCCAGTAGCGGGGACACGCCGGGACTAAAAATGAGCTTC. Amino acids: CASSGDTPGLKMSF.

This chain uses TRBV5-1 with TRBJ2-2, with TRBD2 matching 10 bases. The length of the CDR3 is 16 residues. Trimming took 0 bases from V and 6 from J; bases not matched to a gene: 5. The germline V gene encodes CDR1 SGHRS and CDR2 YFSETQ. The CDR3 spells CASSLALLAGSGELFF. The CDR3 DNA reads as TGCGCCAGCAGCTTGGCTTTACTAGCGGGGTCCGGGGAGCTGTTTTTT.

The V gene is TRBV7-9, the J gene TRBJ2-7; 7 bases align to TRBD1. The CDR3 runs to 16 residues. CDR1 and CDR2 (germline): SEHNR, FQNEAQ (reference sequence). V gave up 5 bases and J gave up 2 bases; unmatched junction bases: 12. CDR3 residues: CASSRLTDRKPYEQYF. The CDR3 DNA follows: TGTGCCAGCAGCCGCCTTACGGACAGGAAACCCTACGAGCAGTACTTC.

This clone was counted a few times. The chain uses TRBV5-6 and TRBJ2-2; D might be TRBD2 (5 bases). The germline V gene has CDR1 SGHDT and CDR2 YYEEEE. This CDR3 is built from 15 residues. Trimming took 0 bases from V and 6 from J, leaving 12 bases between them. The CDR3 loop reads CASSLVGVWAGELFF. The CDR3 bases are TGTGCCAGCAGCTTGGTCGGGGTTTGGGCCGGGGAGCTGTTTTTT.

This sequence joins TRBV4-3 and TRBJ1-1; D gene unclear. Looked up from germline, CDR1 is LGHNA and CDR2 is YSLEER. V was clipped by 4 bases and J by 1 base, with 16 bases between them. The CDR3 contains 16 residues. The CDR3 region is CASSRGRGEGNTEAFF. CDR3 in DNA: TGCGCCAGCAGCCGAGGTCGGGGAGAGGGGAACACTGAAGCTTTCTTT.

The chain combines TRBV3-1 (or the pseudogene TRBV3-2) with TRBJ1-6; TRBD1 matches 8 bases. V was clipped by 2 bases and J by 9 bases; unmatched bases: 6. The CDR3 runs 15 residues. The germline CDR1 and CDR2 sequences are LGHDT and YNNKEL (reference sequence). DNA for the CDR3: TGTGCCAGCAGCCAACCCTCAGGGGGCCTTTCACCCCTCCACTTT. Translating it yields CASSQPSGGLSPLHF.

The CDR3 DNA follows: TGTGCCACCAGCCGCCTTAAAGCTAGTTCCAATTCACCCCTCCACTTT. It yields the protein CATSRLKASSNSPLHF. This chain joins TRBV15 and TRBJ1-6; D is ambiguous. CDR3 length: 16 residues. Germline loops: CDR1 LNHNV, CDR2 YYDKDF (reference sequence). Deletions cut 5 bases from V and 7 bases from J, with 18 bases between.

The chain uses TRBV27 and TRBJ1-6; 8 positions agree with TRBD1. V lost 5 bases and J lost 9; bases outside the gene matches: 9. Germline V lookup: CDR1 MNHEY, CDR2 SMNVEV (reference sequence). The CDR3 has 15 residues. This CDR3 reads CASSERTGLGSPLHF. CDR3 nucleotide sequence: TGTGCCAGCAGTGAGCGGACAGGGCTGGGTTCACCCCTCCACTTT.

V is TRBV7-9 and J is TRBJ2-1, with 7 bases lining up with TRBD2. This CDR3 contains 16 residues. J was trimmed by 2 bases and V by 2 bases; bases with no gene match: 6. CDR1 is SEHNR and CDR2 is FQNEAQ in the germline V gene (reference sequence). The CDR3 DNA reads TGTGCCAGCAGCTTAATCGGAGCGGGACCCTACAATGAGCAGTTCTTC. Translated: CASSLIGAGPYNEQFF.

The rearrangement joins TRBV11-2 to TRBJ1-2, with no clear D. V was clipped by 2 bases and J by 4 bases, with 8 bases between them. Germline CDR1 reads SGHAT; CDR2 reads FQNNGV. CDR3 size: 13 residues. The CDR3 protein is CASSLISSYGYTF. The CDR3 coding sequence is TGTGCCAGCAGCTTAATTAGTTCCTATGGCTACACCTTC.

The chain recombines TRBV7-2 with TRBJ2-4; weak D call: TRBD1 (7 bases). V was pared by 1 base and J by 8 bases, with 12 bases between. The CDR3 length is 14 residues. The V gene's germline CDR1 is SGHTA and CDR2 FQGNSA. This CDR3 reads CASSLGTGGDIQYF. Here the CDR3 DNA reads TGTGCCAGCAGCTTAGGGACAGGAGGGGACATTCAGTACTTC.

DNA for the CDR3: TGTGCCAGTAGTATGCAGGGGGCGCTTAGTCAGCCCCAGCATTTT. Residues: CASSMQGALSQPQHF. The rearrangement joins TRBV19 to TRBJ1-5; 8 bases are shared with TRBD1. Germline V gene sequence: CDR1 LNHDA, CDR2 SQIVND (reference sequence). This CDR3 comprises 15 residues. V lost 3 bases to trimming and J lost 6 bases; unmatched junction nucleotides: 7.

The rearrangement joins TRBV6-1 to TRBJ1-2; D gene uncertain. The CDR3 runs to 14 residues. Germline V lookup: CDR1 MNHNS, CDR2 SASEGT. The V gene lost 1 base and the J gene lost 4 bases, with 10 bases spanning the gap. This chain's CDR3 is CASSEGGSAYGYTF. As DNA, the CDR3 is TGTGCCAGCAGTGAAGGCGGGTCGGCCTATGGCTACACCTTC.

This chain joins TRBV15 and TRBJ2-7; tentatively, D is TRBD1 (5 bases). Germline V gene lookup returns CDR1 LNHNV and CDR2 YYDKDF (reference sequence). V gave up 0 bases and J gave up 4 bases, with 10 bases separating them. This CDR3 has 14 residues. CDR3 amino acids: CATSRDFTGYEQYF. The DNA for the CDR3 is TGTGCCACCAGCAGAGACTTCACAGGTTACGAGCAGTACTTC.

This sequence joins TRBV6-5 and TRBJ2-2; TRBD2 matches 11 bases. This CDR3 has 15 residues. Germline lookup yields CDR1 MNHEY and CDR2 SVGAGI. V shed 4 bases and J 3 bases; nucleotides not matched to a gene: 1. The CDR3 is CASSLLAGDTGELFF. CDR3 bases: TGTGCCAGCAGTTTACTAGCGGGAGACACCGGGGAGCTGTTTTTT.

CDR3 loop: CAWSVPPTVEAFF. The CDR3 DNA is TGTGCCTGGAGTGTACCCCCGACAGTTGAAGCTTTCTTT. V gene TRBV30 combines with J gene TRBJ1-1, with D perhaps TRBD1 (5 bases). With 0 bases removed from V and 7 bases from J, the gap between germline ends came to 12 bases. The CDR3 contains 13 residues. The germline V gene has CDR1 GTSNPN and CDR2 SVGIG (reference sequence).

The chain uses TRBV7-2 and TRBJ1-5; 10 bases fit TRBD1. The CDR3 extends over 15 amino acids. The ends lost 3 bases at V and 7 bases at J; junction bases unmatched: 6. Per germline, CDR1 SGHTA and CDR2 FQGNSA. CDR3 in DNA: TGTGCCAGCAGCTTTTCTGGGACAGGGGCCCAGCCCCAGCATTTT. This encodes CASSFSGTGAQPQHF. The full variable domain, in which reference TRBV7-2 and TRBJ1-5 provide the parts outside the CDR3, is GAGVSQSPSNKVTEKGKDVELRCDPISGHTALYWYRQSLGQGLEFLIYFQGNSAPDKSGLPSDRFSAERTGGSVSTLTIQRTQQEDSAVYLCASSFSGTGAQPQHFGDGTRLSIL.

J is TRBJ1-1 and V is TRBV4-3; D possibly corresponds to TRBD1 (5 bases). Per the germline V gene, CDR1 is LGHNA and CDR2 is YSLEER. Trimming left V 0 bases short and J 5 bases short, with 13 bases between. The CDR3 is 15 residues long. In nucleotides, the CDR3 is TGCGCCAGCAGCCAAGATCAGGGTTCAGATACTGAAGCTTTCTTT. Residues: CASSQDQGSDTEAFF.

In its sample, this clone was seen a few times. The chain is built from TRBV9 and TRBJ2-7; D is unclear. Germline V gives CDR1 SGDLS, CDR2 YYNGEE. The V end lost 7 bases, the J end lost 0 bases, and 14 bases lay between the germline ends. This CDR3 has 14 amino acids. CDR3 DNA: TGTGCCAGCTCCTTTGACACAGACTCCTACGAGCAGTACTTC. Translated, it gives CASSFDTDSYEQYF. The whole variable domain, remainder taken from reference TRBV9 and TRBJ2-7, is DSGVTQTPKHLITATGQRVTLRCSPRSGDLSVYWYQQSLDQGLQFLIQYYNGEERAKGNILERFSAQQFPDLHSELNLSSLELGDSALYFCASSFDTDSYEQYFGPGTRLTVT.

This clone was detected only a few times. The CDR3 region is CASSEYQEGTEAFF. CDR3 in DNA: TGTGCCAGCAGTGAGTATCAGGAGGGAACTGAAGCTTTCTTT. The rearrangement links TRBV25-1 to TRBJ1-1; no clear D. The germline gives CDR1 MGHDK, CDR2 SYGVNS. The CDR3 length is 14 residues. The V end was cut by 3 bases, the J end by 5 bases, with 13 bases between.

CDR3 bases: TGTGCCAGCAGTTCCCCCTCGAGCGGGGTCTACAATGAGCAGTTCTTC. Its protein is CASSSPSSGVYNEQFF. The chain uses TRBV27 and TRBJ2-1, with TRBD2 matching 7 bases. Germline V gene lookup returns CDR1 MNHEY and CDR2 SMNVEV (reference sequence). CDR3 length: 16 amino acids. V lost 4 bases to trimming and J lost 3 bases; unmatched junction nucleotides: 9.

The V and J genes are TRBV4-2 and TRBJ2-1; 8 bases line up with TRBD2. The germline V gene encodes CDR1 LGHNA and CDR2 YNFKEQ. The trim removed 1 base at V and 7 bases at J, leaving 6 bases unmatched. This CDR3 contains 15 residues. This chain's CDR3 is CASSQAAGEFNEQFF. DNA of the CDR3: TGTGCCAGCAGCCAAGCAGCGGGAGAGTTTAATGAGCAGTTCTTC.

The chain links TRBV18 to TRBJ2-5; D gene unclear. This CDR3 has 12 amino acids. The V end was cut by 3 bases, the J end by 2 bases, with 4 bases between. In germline, CDR1 is KGHSH, CDR2 LQKENI. The CDR3 is CASSPIQETQYF. In DNA form, the CDR3 reads TGTGCCAGCTCACCTATACAAGAGACCCAGTACTTC.

The chain combines TRBV3-1 (or the pseudogene TRBV3-2) with TRBJ1-2; D remains unclear. Germline loops: CDR1 LGHDT, CDR2 YNNKEL (reference sequence). The length of the CDR3 is 14 residues. Trimming removed 0 bases from V and 4 bases from J, with 9 bases in between. The CDR3, as DNA: TGTGCCAGCAGCCAAGATCCGGGGTCCTATGGCTACACCTTC. Its translation is CASSQDPGSYGYTF.

This clone came up a few times. The rearrangement uses TRBV4-3 and TRBJ2-1, with 11 bases fitting TRBD2. This CDR3 spans 15 amino acids. Germline CDR1 LGHNA, CDR2 YSLEER. V shed 4 bases, J shed 8 bases, and the junction held 7 bases outside the gene matches. The CDR3 DNA sequence: TGCGCCAGCAGCCTGAGCCTAGCGGGAGGTTATGAGCAGTTCTTC. This encodes CASSLSLAGGYEQFF.

The rearrangement joins TRBV18 to TRBJ2-2; D might be TRBD1 (5 bases). The CDR3 totals 16 residues. V lost 0 bases and J 7 bases, leaving 15 bases between the germline ends. Germline V gene sequence: CDR1 KGHSH, CDR2 LQKENI. Written as DNA, the CDR3 is TGTGCCAGCTCACCACCTTCTCTGGGGCATTACGGGGAGCTGTTTTTT. Translated: CASSPPSLGHYGELFF.